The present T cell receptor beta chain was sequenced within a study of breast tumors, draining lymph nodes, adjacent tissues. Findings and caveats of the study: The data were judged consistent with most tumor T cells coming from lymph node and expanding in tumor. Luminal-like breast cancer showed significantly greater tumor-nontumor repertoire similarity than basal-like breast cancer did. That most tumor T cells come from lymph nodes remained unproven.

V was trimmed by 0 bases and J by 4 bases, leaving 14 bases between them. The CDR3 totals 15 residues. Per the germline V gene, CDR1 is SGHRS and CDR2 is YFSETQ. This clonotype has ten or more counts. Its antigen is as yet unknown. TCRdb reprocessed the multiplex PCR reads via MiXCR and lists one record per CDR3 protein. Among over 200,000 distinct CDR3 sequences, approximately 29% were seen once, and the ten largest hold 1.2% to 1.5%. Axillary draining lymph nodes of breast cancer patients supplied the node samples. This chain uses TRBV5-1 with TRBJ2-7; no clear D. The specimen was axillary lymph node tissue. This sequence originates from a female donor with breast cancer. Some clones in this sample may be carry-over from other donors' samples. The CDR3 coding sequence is TGCGCCAGCAGCTTGGCCCCTGGTTCTCCTTACGAGCAGTACTTC. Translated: CASSLAPGSPYEQYF.